These 5 T cell receptor beta chains came from one sample sequenced in a study of CD8 T cells in Susac syndrome. RNA amounts of roughly 0.45 to 1 ug underwent reverse transcription with random hexamers. One entry per CDR3 protein, called by TCRdb with MiXCR from the immunoSEQ multiplex PCR reads. The data hold about 120,000 distinct CDR3 sequences, with around 94% observed a single time. The sample comprised CD8+ T cells from PBMCs. The receptors were gathered from a human donor with Susac syndrome.

The chain recombines TRBV5-1 with TRBJ2-1; D gene uncertain. Germline CDR1 is SGHRS and CDR2 is YFSETQ. The CDR3 spans 15 residues. The germline V and J ends were trimmed by 3 bases and 8 bases, with 18 bases remaining between them. The CDR3 loop is CASSSIVADRDEQFF. The CDR3 nucleotides are TGCGCCAGCAGCTCGATAGTAGCAGATAGGGATGAGCAGTTCTTC.

The genes are TRBV10-3 and TRBJ1-1; no clear D gene. Per germline, CDR1 ENHRY and CDR2 SYGVKD. The V and J ends lost 2 bases and 0 bases respectively, with 10 bases between them. This CDR3 spans 15 amino acids. CDR3: CAISEDPGLNTEAFF. The CDR3 DNA follows: TGTGCCATCAGTGAGGACCCGGGCTTGAACACTGAAGCTTTCTTT.

The chain carries TRBV2 and TRBJ2-1; TRBD1 matches at 9 bases. The junction had 8 bases not matched to a gene; V was cut back by 3 bases and J by 5 bases. The CDR3 runs 16 residues. CDR1 and CDR2 from the germline V gene are SNHLY and FYNNEI. The CDR3: CASSDGRDRAHNEQFF. The DNA of the CDR3 is TGTGCCAGCAGTGACGGCCGGGACAGGGCCCACAATGAGCAGTTCTTC.

The rearrangement joins TRBV9 to TRBJ2-5; 9 bases agree with TRBD2. J gave up 3 bases and V 0 bases, and 3 bases lay outside the gene matches. The CDR3 spans 15 residues. Germline CDR1 SGDLS, CDR2 YYNGEE. The CDR3, as DNA: TGTGCCAGCAGCGTAGGCGGGGGGGACAAAGAGACCCAGTACTTC. This gives the protein CASSVGGGDKETQYF.

The chain carries TRBV27 and TRBJ1-2; D ambiguous. The CDR3 spans 13 residues. The V and J ends lost 6 bases and 9 bases respectively, with 17 bases between them. Looked up from germline, CDR1 is MNHEY and CDR2 is SMNVEV (reference sequence). The CDR3 is CASRPTDMSSYTF. CDR3 coding DNA: TGTGCCAGCAGACCTACAGACATGTCAAGCTACACCTTC.